This TCR beta chain was obtained from a study of shared clonotypes between healthy human individuals. Bulk PBMC genomic DNA spanned ten immunoSEQ deep plates. The method was immunoSEQ multiplex PCR; TCRdb's version includes in-frame clones alone and lacks a portion of them. The sample comprises about 490,000 clones, 70% to 85% of which are singletons, and about an eighth rests with the top ten. As regards this clone: Its matching antigen is unknown.

The CDR3 runs to 16 residues. Germline V gives CDR1 SGDLS, CDR2 YYNGEE. Trimming removed 4 bases at V and 8 bases at J, with 22 bases between. The study, taken as a whole, reports: Only blood underwent sampling, and tissue repertoires likely differ.

In unsorted samples, genomic DNA was obtained using about 90 million PBMCs. Sequencing input: PBMCs. This sequence originates from a woman in her thirties or forties in good health. Some clones in this sample may be carry-over from other donors' samples. The rearrangement uses TRBV9 and TRBJ2-4; D gene uncertain. CDR3 in amino acids: CASSPRGGPDGDIQYF. In nucleotides, the CDR3 is TGTGCCAGCAGCCCCCGAGGTGGGCCAGATGGGGACATTCAGTACTTC.